This entry lists 24 T cell receptor beta chains sequenced from one sample in a study of blood T cell repertoires in COVID-19. The repertoire was sequenced with immunoSEQ multiplex PCR; TCRdb's copy has only in-frame clones and lacks some. Of about 89,000 clones in the sample, 75% to 90% are singletons; the top ten hold approximately 1.2%. Sequenced material: peripheral blood. These receptor sequences come from a man aged 80 or over with active or convalescent COVID-19.

This chain joins TRBV6-6 and TRBJ1-2; 8 bases map to TRBD1. The length of the CDR3 is 15 residues. V gave up 2 bases and J gave up 4 bases; unmatched junction bases: 6. The germline CDR1 and CDR2 sequences are MNHNY and SVGAGI (reference sequence). This CDR3 is CASSYPQGAGYGYTF. The CDR3 DNA sequence: TGTGCCAGCAGTTACCCGCAGGGGGCTGGCTATGGCTACACCTTC.

V gene TRBV4-3 combines with J gene TRBJ2-3; 11 bases match TRBD2. The J segment lost 3 bases and the V segment lost 0 bases, leaving 5 bases of the junction unmatched. This CDR3 contains 17 residues. Germline values: CDR1 LGHNA, CDR2 YSLEER. The CDR3 DNA follows: TGCGCCAGCAGCCAAGATGGGACTAGCGGAGGTACAGATACGCAGTATTTT. It encodes CASSQDGTSGGTDTQYF.

The J gene is TRBJ2-4, the V gene TRBV5-3, with 12 bases matching TRBD2. TRBV5-3 is reported as an ORF; its role is uncertain. This CDR3 has 16 amino acids. V was clipped by 4 bases and J by 0 bases; unmatched bases: 2. The CDR3 DNA sequence: TGTGCCAGAAGCCCGGGACTAGCGGGAGCCAAAAACATTCAGTACTTC. Translating it yields CARSPGLAGAKNIQYF.

This rearrangement joins TRBV5-1 to TRBJ2-5, with TRBD1 matching 7 bases. CDR3 size: 15 residues. Germline values: CDR1 SGHRS, CDR2 YFSETQ. With V trimmed by 4 bases and J by 3 bases, 9 bases remained unmatched. This chain's CDR3 is CASSPRTGLKETQYF. CDR3 sequence (DNA): TGCGCCAGCAGCCCTCGGACAGGCTTAAAAGAGACCCAGTACTTC. The full variable domain, completed using reference TRBV5-1 and TRBJ2-5, is KAGVTQTPRYLIKTRGQQVTLSCSPISGHRSVSWYQQTPGQGLQFLFEYFSETQRNKGNFPGRFSGRQFSNSRSEMNVSTLELGDSALYLCASSPRTGLKETQYFGPGTRLLVL.

In this sample, this clone turned up many times. This sequence joins TRBV5-1 and TRBJ1-3; D unclear. The germline gives CDR1 SGHRS, CDR2 YFSETQ. This CDR3 has 13 amino acids. V was clipped by 2 bases and J by 0 bases, with 3 bases between them. CDR3 DNA: TGCGCCAGCAGCTTCAGCTCTGGAAACACCATATATTTT. Its translation: CASSFSSGNTIYF. Full variable domain (outside the CDR3, taken from reference TRBV5-1 and TRBJ1-3): KAGVTQTPRYLIKTRGQQVTLSCSPISGHRSVSWYQQTPGQGLQFLFEYFSETQRNKGNFPGRFSGRQFSNSRSEMNVSTLELGDSALYLCASSFSSGNTIYFGEGSWLTVV.

The chain links TRBV29-1 to TRBJ1-1; 8 bases match TRBD1. V dropped 5 bases and J dropped 3; count of bases not matched to a gene: 2. The CDR3 has 12 residues. Germline values: CDR1 SQVTM, CDR2 ANQGSEA. DNA for the CDR3: TGCAGCGTTTCACAGGGGGACACTGAAGCTTTCTTT. Its protein is CSVSQGDTEAFF.

The rearrangement links TRBV18 to TRBJ1-3; D not resolved. Germline CDR1 reads KGHSH; CDR2 reads LQKENI. V lost 2 bases to trimming and J lost 0 bases, with 5 bases between them. The CDR3 consists of 14 residues. The CDR3 nucleotides read TGTGCCAGCTCACCATCCGGCTCTGGAAACACCATATATTTT. Amino acids: CASSPSGSGNTIYF.

The chain employs TRBV5-1 and TRBJ2-1; 9 nucleotides agree with TRBD1. This CDR3 comprises 15 residues. Germline CDR1 is SGHRS and CDR2 is YFSETQ. J lost 9 bases, V lost 3 bases, and 10 bases had no gene match. The CDR3: CASSSDRGRGGEQFF. The CDR3 DNA reads as TGCGCCAGCAGCTCGGACAGGGGAAGGGGAGGTGAGCAGTTCTTC.

The chain has TRBV23-1 and TRBJ2-1; TRBD2 is a possible D gene (5 bases). TRBV23-1 is an open reading frame whose function is uncertain. The CDR3 sequence is 21 residues long. Trimming left V 1 base short and J 2 bases short, with 27 bases between. This CDR3 is CASSQWTQYQSDEQTYNEQFF. The CDR3 DNA sequence: TGCGCCAGCAGTCAATGGACTCAATACCAATCGGATGAGCAGACCTACAATGAGCAGTTCTTC.

This clone was seen just once. J is TRBJ2-2 and V is TRBV27, with 10 positions matching TRBD2. Unmatched junction bases numbered 5, after V lost 8 bases and J lost 5 bases. CDR3 length: 14 residues. CDR1 and CDR2 (germline): MNHEY, SMNVEV (reference sequence). The CDR3 coding sequence is TGTGCCAGCCGGACTAGCGGAGGGACCGGGGAGCTGTTTTTT. It codes for CASRTSGGTGELFF.

The V call is TRBV6-2 or TRBV6-3, the J call TRBJ2-2, with 9 bases aligning to TRBD2. There are 17 residues in the CDR3. Germline V gene sequence: CDR1 MNHEY, CDR2 SVGEGT. J gave up 5 bases and V 0 bases, and 7 bases lay outside the gene matches. The CDR3 DNA follows: TGTGCCAGCAGTTACTCGAGGCGGGAGGGTGAGACCGGGGAGCTGTTTTTT. Translating it yields CASSYSRREGETGELFF.

The rearrangement links TRBV10-3 to TRBJ1-1, with 7 bases lining up with TRBD1. This CDR3 spans 12 amino acids. Germline V gene sequence: CDR1 ENHRY, CDR2 SYGVKD. V shed 10 bases and J 3 bases; nucleotides not matched to a gene: 5. The CDR3 DNA reads as TGTGCCAGCTGCGGACAGGACACTGAAGCTTTCTTT. It encodes CASCGQDTEAFF.

This chain connects TRBV19 to TRBJ2-1; 9 nucleotides agree with TRBD2. V shed 3 bases and J 5 bases; nucleotides not matched to a gene: 5. The CDR3 has 15 residues. Per germline, CDR1 LNHDA and CDR2 SQIVND (reference sequence). As DNA, the CDR3 is TGTGCCAGTAGTATCCAGCTAGCGGGGAACAATGAGCAGTTCTTC. This codes for CASSIQLAGNNEQFF.

This clone was seen a single time. The chain uses TRBV11-1 and TRBJ2-3; D perhaps matches TRBD2 (5 bases). Per the germline V gene, CDR1 is SGHAT and CDR2 is FQDESV (reference sequence). The CDR3 spans 12 residues. V was pared by 5 bases and J by 4 bases, with 7 bases between. The CDR3 protein is CASSSGSDTQYF. CDR3 bases: TGTGCCAGCAGCAGCGGTTCAGATACGCAGTATTTT.

This clone appeared a single time. CDR3 sequence reads: CASSLGQGGYEQYF. As DNA, the CDR3 is TGCGCCAGCAGCCTCGGACAGGGGGGGTACGAGCAGTACTTC. J is TRBJ2-7 and V is TRBV5-1, with 10 bases fitting TRBD1. CDR1 is SGHRS, CDR2 YFSETQ, per germline. The CDR3 sequence is 14 residues long. V shed 4 bases and J 4 bases; nucleotides not matched to a gene: 5. The entire variable domain, with the rest obtained from reference TRBV5-1 and TRBJ2-7, is as follows: KAGVTQTPRYLIKTRGQQVTLSCSPISGHRSVSWYQQTPGQGLQFLFEYFSETQRNKGNFPGRFSGRQFSNSRSEMNVSTLELGDSALYLCASSLGQGGYEQYFGPGTRLTVT.

This clone was detected once. This chain uses TRBV4-3 with TRBJ2-7, with TRBD2 identical over 8 bases. Unmatched junction bases numbered 13, after V lost 3 bases and J lost 6 bases. The CDR3 extends over 16 amino acids. Germline CDR1 is LGHNA and CDR2 is YSLEER. CDR3 in amino acids: CASSQEPGLGMGEQYF. The CDR3 bases are TGCGCCAGCAGCCAGGAACCGGGACTAGGAATGGGCGAGCAGTACTTC.

V gene TRBV4-1 combines with J gene TRBJ2-1; weak D call: TRBD1 (6 bases). The V gene's germline CDR1 is MGHRA and CDR2 YSYEKL. The V gene lost 1 base and the J gene lost 8 bases, with 9 bases spanning the gap. CDR3 size: 13 residues. CDR3 nucleotide sequence: TGCGCCAGCAGCCAAGGAACAGGGTATGAGCAGTTCTTC. It specifies CASSQGTGYEQFF.

This clone was seen once. The CDR3 DNA follows: TGTGCCAGCAGCCAGGGACTAGCGGGGGAGGGCGAGACCCAGTACTTC. This translates into CASSQGLAGEGETQYF. The V and J genes are TRBV5-4 and TRBJ2-5; 14 nucleotides align to TRBD2. The CDR3 spans 16 residues. Germline V gene data show CDR1 as SGHNT and CDR2 as YYREEE (reference sequence). Trimming cost V 4 bases and J 5 bases; bases outside gene matches: 7.

This clone was counted once. V gene TRBV5-5 combines with J gene TRBJ2-7; no definite D call. The CDR3 is made up of 14 amino acids. Per the germline V gene, CDR1 is SGHKS and CDR2 is YYEKEE (reference sequence). Trimming removed 4 bases at V and 2 bases at J, with 13 bases between. The CDR3 reads CASSPRQAAYEQYF. The CDR3 DNA reads as TGTGCCAGCAGCCCTCGTCAGGCTGCCTACGAGCAGTACTTC.

The chain has TRBV6-6 and TRBJ2-1, with D tentatively TRBD1 (6 bases). Trimming stripped 7 bases from V and 7 bases from J, with 17 bases between. CDR3 size: 14 residues. Looked up from germline, CDR1 is MNHNY and CDR2 is SVGAGI (reference sequence). The CDR3 is CASKISDQGNEQFF. The CDR3 nucleotides read TGTGCCAGCAAGATTAGCGATCAGGGGAATGAGCAGTTCTTC.

The J gene is TRBJ1-3, the V gene TRBV7-9; the D gene is possibly TRBD1 (5 bases). Germline V CDR1 and CDR2: SEHNR, FQNEAQ (reference sequence). Trimming pared 5 bases from V and 4 bases from J, leaving 18 bases between. The CDR3 covers 16 residues. This CDR3 reads CASSPRGVLSGNTIYF. Here the CDR3 DNA reads TGTGCCAGCAGCCCCCGGGGGGTCTTATCGGGAAACACCATATATTTT.

The genes are TRBV5-1 and TRBJ2-1, with TRBD2 matching 10 bases. The CDR3 covers 16 residues. CDR1 SGHRS and CDR2 YFSETQ come from the germline V gene. The V segment lost 7 bases and the J segment 0 bases; nucleotides outside the gene matches: 7. The CDR3 spells CASRRTSGSSYNEQFF. Here the CDR3 DNA reads TGCGCCAGCCGCAGGACTAGCGGAAGCTCCTACAATGAGCAGTTCTTC.

V gene TRBV7-2 combines with J gene TRBJ1-1; D remains unclear. The CDR3 contains 13 residues. Trimming removed 5 bases at V and 1 base at J, with 8 bases between. The germline CDR1 and CDR2 sequences are SGHTA and FQGNSA. Written as DNA, the CDR3 is TGTGCCAGCAGCGCGACATGGAACACTGAAGCTTTCTTT. Translation gives CASSATWNTEAFF.

The chain employs TRBV7-2 and TRBJ2-1; D call uncertain. From germline, CDR1 is SGHTA and CDR2 FQGNSA. Trimming removed 5 bases at V and 8 bases at J, with 10 bases between. This CDR3 spans 12 amino acids. CDR3 DNA sequence: TGTGCCAGCAGCCGCCCTAGGTATGAGCAGTTCTTC. The encoded protein is CASSRPRYEQFF.